This is a list of T cell receptor beta chains from one sample in a study of T-cell reconstitution after alpha-beta-depleted transplantation in children. TCRdb analysed the PCR reads with MiXCR anew, one entry per CDR3 protein. The sample lists approximately 490,000 distinct CDR3 sequences; approximately 13% were seen once. This specimen was PBMCs from the stem cell graft donor, taken from the stem cell graft. The receptors stem from a human donor who donated a stem cell graft to a child with combined immunodeficiency. Each CDR3 is given with its conserved first and last residue. Each record gives: J gene, clone size, D gene, V gene, CDR3 DNA, CDR3 protein. D genes are given only for firm matches. Size is stated for part of the rows, as once, few or many counts, or as a class when the clone is expanded.

>TRBJ2-7|NA|NA|TRBV5-1
TGCGCCAGCAGGCGGTTGGACACAGCCTCCTACGAGCAGTACTTC
CASRRLDTASYEQYF
>TRBJ2-5|NA|TRBD1|TRBV6-2/TRBV6-3
TGTGCCAGCAGTTACGGGACAGGGGTGGAGACCCAGTACTTC
CASSYGTGVETQYF
>TRBJ2-7|few|NA|TRBV9
TGTGCCAGCAGCGTAGGTAGGAGGGCGGTGACCTACGAGCAGTACTTC
CASSVGRRAVTYEQYF
>TRBJ2-3|many|NA|TRBV6-5
TGTGCCAGCAGTTACCAGGGGCGGGGTACAGATACGCAGTATTTT
CASSYQGRGTDTQYF
>TRBJ2-7|NA|NA|TRBV5-6
TGTGCCAGCAGCTTGGATATCTTCTACGAGCAGTACTTC
CASSLDIFYEQYF
>TRBJ2-3|NA|NA|TRBV7-8
TGTGCCAGCAGCTTAGCAGGCAACCCCTACACAGATACGCAGTATTTT
CASSLAGNPYTDTQYF
>TRBJ2-7|few|TRBD1|TRBV28
TGTGCCAGCAGTCTCCGCATCAACAGGGGCTACGAGCAGTACTTC
CASSLRINRGYEQYF
>TRBJ2-3|NA|NA|TRBV4-1
TGCGCCAGCAGCCAAGATCGTGAGGTGACGCAGTATTTT
CASSQDREVTQYF
>TRBJ2-3|NA|TRBD2|TRBV5-1
TGCGCCAGCAGCATTGAGACTAGCGGGACGGCAGATACGCAGTATTTT
CASSIETSGTADTQYF
>TRBJ2-1|NA|TRBD2|TRBV7-8
TGTGCCAGCAGCTTAGAGACGGGAGGCTCGGGGGGAGAGCAGTTCTTC
CASSLETGGSGGEQFF
>TRBJ2-6|NA|NA|TRBV2
TGTGCCAGCAGTTCCAGGGCTGGGGCCAACGTCCTGACTTTC
CASSSRAGANVLTF
>TRBJ1-4|few|NA|TRBV7-9
TGTGCCAGCAGCCTAATGCCGGGGGCTAATGAAAAACTGTTTTTT
CASSLMPGANEKLFF
>TRBJ2-3|many|NA|TRBV12-3/TRBV12-4
TGTGCCAGCAGGCCACGCGGTCTGGATACGCAGTATTTT
CASRPRGLDTQYF
>TRBJ1-5|few|NA|TRBV6-6
TGTGCCAGCAGTTACTATGTCAATCAGCCCCAGCATTTT
CASSYYVNQPQHF
>TRBJ2-7|NA|TRBD1|TRBV5-1
TGCGCCAGCAGATCCGGGACAGGGGAATTATACGAGCAGTACTTC
CASRSGTGELYEQYF
>TRBJ2-5|NA|TRBD2|TRBV7-9
TGTGCCAGCAGCCAGCAACTAGCGGAAGAGACCCAGTACTTC
CASSQQLAEETQYF
>TRBJ1-1|many|TRBD1|TRBV30
TGTGCCTGGAGTGCCCCCCCGACAGGGCCCCGAGGAGCTTTCTTT
CAWSAPPTGPRGAFF
>TRBJ2-7|NA|NA|TRBV12-3/TRBV12-4
TGTGCCAGCAGTGACACAGGGAACCCCTACGAGCAGTACTTC
CASSDTGNPYEQYF
>TRBJ1-2|few|NA|TRBV12-3/TRBV12-4
TGTGCCAGCAGTAACGGTCAGGTCTATGGCTACACCTTC
CASSNGQVYGYTF
>TRBJ1-2|NA|NA|TRBV5-5
TGTGCCAGCAACACTGGCTCAGGGGTGCATGGCTACACCTTC
CASNTGSGVHGYTF
>TRBJ2-5|NA|NA|TRBV12-3/TRBV12-4
TGTGCCAGCAGTTTTGGGGGGATGAAAGAGACCCAGTACTTC
CASSFGGMKETQYF
>TRBJ2-6|NA|NA|TRBV12-3/TRBV12-4
TGTGCCAGCAGTTTAGCGGCAAATGGGGCCAACGTCCTGACTTTC
CASSLAANGANVLTF
>TRBJ1-5|few|NA|TRBV3-1
TGTGCCAGCAGTCTAGGACGGAACAATCAGCCCCAGCATTTT
CASSLGRNNQPQHF
>TRBJ2-7|many|NA|TRBV12-3/TRBV12-4
TGTGCCAGCAGTTTGCTGACCGGGTTGCAGTACTTC
CASSLLTGLQYF
>TRBJ2-7|few|NA|TRBV2
TGTGCCAGCAATTTCAGGGGCGGCTACGAGCAGTACTTC
CASNFRGGYEQYF
>TRBJ2-7|NA|TRBD1|TRBV5-1
TGCGCCAGCAGCTTATCTGGGACAGGGATTTCCGTCTCCTACGAGCAGTACTTC
CASSLSGTGISVSYEQYF
>TRBJ2-1|NA|TRBD1|TRBV9
TGTGCCAGCAGCGTTTCCGGGACAGGGGTGTCCGAGCAGTTCTTC
CASSVSGTGVSEQFF
>TRBJ2-1|NA|TRBD2|TRBV7-8
TGTGCCAGCAGCTTAGCGCTGACTAGCGGGAAGAATGAGCAGTTCTTC
CASSLALTSGKNEQFF
>TRBJ2-7|NA|NA|TRBV5-6
TGTGCCAGCAGCTTGGCTGGAGGGGTCGTCGAGCAGTACTTC
CASSLAGGVVEQYF
>TRBJ1-2|NA|TRBD1|TRBV12-5
TGTGCTAGTGGTCCCGAGGACAGGAGTGGCTACACCTTC
CASGPEDRSGYTF
>TRBJ2-4|few|NA|TRBV4-1
TGCGCCAGCAGCCCGATGTTTAGGGAAGCCAAAAACATTCAGTACTTC
CASSPMFREAKNIQYF
>TRBJ2-1|NA|NA|TRBV7-3
TGTGCCAGCAGCTTAAAGGCGGCTATTAACAATGAGCAGTTCTTC
CASSLKAAINNEQFF
>TRBJ2-1|NA|TRBD2|TRBV5-8
TGTGCCAGCAGCACAACCGGGACTAGCGATTTCAATGAGCAGTTCTTC
CASSTTGTSDFNEQFF
>TRBJ2-1|few|TRBD2|TRBV20-1
TGCAGTGCCCAACGACTAGCGGGAGTTTCCTACAATGAGCAGTTCTTC
CSAQRLAGVSYNEQFF
>TRBJ2-5|few|TRBD2|TRBV20-1
TGCAGTGTGCTAGGTCGGCCTAGCGGGATCCAAGAGACCCAGTACTTC
CSVLGRPSGIQETQYF
>TRBJ1-5|few|NA|TRBV5-1
TGCGCCAGCAGCTTGACAGGGAGAGGCAATCAGCCCCAGCATTTT
CASSLTGRGNQPQHF
>TRBJ2-7|NA|NA|TRBV6-5
TGTGCCAGCAGTTACTCGCAGGCCTCATCCTACGAGCAGTACTTC
CASSYSQASSYEQYF
>TRBJ1-2|NA|NA|TRBV20-1
TGCAGTGCTTCCCCCGGCGTGGAGGGCTACACCTTC
CSASPGVEGYTF
>TRBJ2-1|few|TRBD2|TRBV4-2
TGTGCCAGCAGAGAGGGGCCCGGACTAGCGGGAGGGTACAATGAGCAGTTCTTC
CASREGPGLAGGYNEQFF
>TRBJ2-5|few|TRBD2|TRBV6-1
TGTGCCAGCAGGGCGGCGGGGGTAGAGACCCAGTACTTC
CASRAAGVETQYF
>TRBJ1-1|NA|NA|TRBV21-1
TGTGCCAGCAGCAAGACTGGACAGGGCAAAGAAGCTTTCTTT
CASSKTGQGKEAFF
>TRBJ2-1|few|TRBD2|TRBV5-1
TGCGCCAGTCGCCCAGCGGGGGAGTACAATGAGCAGTTCTTC
CASRPAGEYNEQFF
>TRBJ2-5|many|NA|TRBV11-2
TGTGCCAGCAGCTTACTTTACAGAGGAGGGGAGACCCAGTACTTC
CASSLLYRGGETQYF